The TCR beta chain under discussion was sequenced for a study of blood T cell repertoires in COVID-19. Study-wide context: T cells, B-cell-depleted T cells, or PBMCs supplied cDNA or gDNA.

Sequenced by immunoSEQ multiplex PCR; TCRdb stores in-frame clones only, minus some. The sample consists of roughly 81,000 clones, over 70% of them appearing once. The TCR sequence derives from a man aged 80 or over with active or convalescent COVID-19. Material for sequencing was peripheral blood.

The DNA of the CDR3 is TGTGCCAGCAGTTATCGACTAGCGGGAGGACGGGAGACCCAGTACTTC. It codes for CASSYRLAGGRETQYF. The chain combines TRBV6-2 or TRBV6-3 with TRBJ2-5; 13 nucleotides align to TRBD2. The CDR3 sequence is 16 residues long. J was trimmed by 5 bases and V by 3 bases; bases with no gene match: 6. Looked up from germline, CDR1 is MNHEY and CDR2 is SVGEGT.